One and the same sample provided the 30 T cell receptor beta chains below, sequenced in a study of cytomegalovirus exposure and HLA in healthy donors (dated by TCRdb to the late 2010s). Library preparation employed the immunoSEQ multiplex PCR assay. For the multiplex PCR, a mixture combining 60 forward primers for TCR Vbeta segments and 13 reverse primers for TCR Jbeta segments was used. Drawn from immuneACCESS, this table holds only the in-frame rearrangements with V and J called that TCRdb kept. Clones are partly lost; checked studies trace under half to an unresolved V gene and leave the rest unexplained. For this sample the table gives roughly 190,000 clones, of which around 86% were detected only once. The ten largest clones represent over 1% of the sample. Sequenced sample: PBMCs. The receptors derive from a man between 25 and 39 years old in good health and CMV-seronegative.

The chain combines TRBV28 with TRBJ2-2; 7 bases are a match to TRBD2. Germline CDR1 MDHEN, CDR2 SYDVKM. V shed 1 base and J 7 bases; nucleotides not matched to a gene: 9. The CDR3 has 16 amino acids. The CDR3 is CASSLLGTTAGGELFF. CDR3 sequence (DNA): TGTGCCAGCAGTTTATTGGGGACTACCGCAGGCGGGGAGCTGTTTTTT. The variable domain in full, completed from reference TRBV28 and TRBJ2-2, reads DVKVTQSSRYLVKRTGEKVFLECVQDMDHENMFWYRQDPGLGLRLIYFSYDVKMKEKGDIPEGYSVSREKKERFSLILESASTNQTSMYLCASSLLGTTAGGELFFGEGSRLTVL.

This clone was seen just once. The chain carries TRBV5-4 and TRBJ1-2; 11 bases are a match to TRBD1. Trimming cost V 4 bases and J 4 bases; bases outside gene matches: 6. This CDR3 is built from 15 residues. Per germline, CDR1 SGHNT and CDR2 YYREEE (reference sequence). The CDR3 nucleotides are TGTGCCAGCAGCCGTCCGGGACAGGGGGGCTATGGCTACACCTTC. This gives the protein CASSRPGQGGYGYTF.

The rearrangement joins TRBV27 to TRBJ1-5; 7 bases match TRBD1. Losses at the gene ends were 2 bases for V and 2 bases for J; bases not matched to a gene: 6. Germline CDR1 and CDR2: MNHEY and SMNVEV (reference sequence). CDR3 length: 16 amino acids. CDR3 nucleotides: TGTGCCAGCAGTTTAGAGTTCGGGACAGGCAATCAGCCCCAGCATTTT. Protein product: CASSLEFGTGNQPQHF.

The chain recombines TRBV5-6 with TRBJ2-1; the match to TRBD2 covers 10 bases. Germline V gene sequence: CDR1 SGHDT, CDR2 YYEEEE. This CDR3 has 12 residues. The V segment lost 4 bases and the J segment 10 bases; nucleotides outside the gene matches: 2. The CDR3 bases are TGTGCCAGCAGCCAGGGACTAGCGGAGCAGTTCTTC. Protein: CASSQGLAEQFF.

The chain joins TRBV4-3 to TRBJ2-7; 10 positions match TRBD1. Germline CDR1 LGHNA, CDR2 YSLEER. V dropped 1 base and J dropped 5; count of bases not matched to a gene: 5. The CDR3 length is 15 residues. The CDR3 reads CASSQGGTGVDEQYF. Written as DNA, the CDR3 is TGCGCCAGCAGCCAAGGCGGGACAGGGGTTGACGAGCAGTACTTC.

The V gene is TRBV5-1, the J gene TRBJ2-2, with 7 bases aligning to TRBD1. The trim removed 4 bases at V and 1 base at J, leaving 1 base unmatched. The CDR3 loop spans 14 amino acids. The germline V gene has CDR1 SGHRS and CDR2 YFSETQ. The CDR3 sequence is CASSGTVNTGELFF. The CDR3 nucleotides are TGCGCCAGCAGCGGGACAGTGAACACCGGGGAGCTGTTTTTT. The entire variable domain, with the rest obtained from reference TRBV5-1 and TRBJ2-2, is as follows: KAGVTQTPRYLIKTRGQQVTLSCSPISGHRSVSWYQQTPGQGLQFLFEYFSETQRNKGNFPGRFSGRQFSNSRSEMNVSTLELGDSALYLCASSGTVNTGELFFGEGSRLTVL.

The V call is TRBV27, the J call TRBJ2-2; TRBD2 matches at 7 bases. This CDR3 is 18 amino acids long. Trimming at V came to 4 bases and at J to 2 bases, leaving 13 bases not matched to a gene. Germline CDR1 is MNHEY and CDR2 is SMNVEV (reference sequence). This chain's CDR3 is CASSWIYLKRGNTGELFF. In nucleotides, the CDR3 is TGTGCCAGCAGTTGGATTTATCTGAAGCGGGGAAACACCGGGGAGCTGTTTTTT.

This clone showed up just a few times. The chain combines TRBV6-1 with TRBJ1-2, with D possibly being TRBD1 (5 bases). CDR1 is MNHNS and CDR2 is SASEGT in the germline V gene. This CDR3 has 14 residues. V was clipped by 0 bases and J by 2 bases, with 7 bases between them. CDR3 amino acids: CASSEATVNYGYTF. The CDR3 DNA follows: TGTGCCAGCAGTGAAGCGACAGTAAACTATGGCTACACCTTC.

This chain joins TRBV18 and TRBJ2-1, with D possibly matching TRBD2 (5 bases). CDR1 and CDR2 (germline): KGHSH, LQKENI. The CDR3 is 18 residues long. Deletions cut 6 bases from V and 7 bases from J, with 28 bases between. In nucleotides, the CDR3 is TGTGCCAGCTCGACCAGAACCCCCGGCACAGAGGGTTGGAATGAGCAGTTCTTC. This encodes CASSTRTPGTEGWNEQFF.

This chain links TRBV7-8 with TRBJ1-1; TRBD1 matches 7 bases. Germline CDR1 reads SGHVS; CDR2 reads FQNEAQ. The CDR3 is 15 amino acids. V was clipped by 4 bases and J by 3 bases; unmatched bases: 8. The CDR3 DNA follows: TGTGCCAGCAGCTATATAACAGGGGCAGACACTGAAGCTTTCTTT. Translating it yields CASSYITGADTEAFF.

The chain couples TRBV28 to TRBJ2-7; the D gene is possibly TRBD2 (5 bases). V lost 5 bases and J 4 bases, leaving 18 bases between the germline ends. The CDR3 consists of 15 residues. The V gene's germline CDR1 is MDHEN and CDR2 SYDVKM. The CDR3: CASSRSRGGRYEQYF. The CDR3 nucleotides are TGTGCCAGCAGTCGATCGCGCGGAGGTAGGTACGAGCAGTACTTC.

The genes are TRBV2 and TRBJ1-5; the D is unclear. CDR1 is SNHLY and CDR2 is FYNNEI in the germline V gene. The CDR3 is made up of 13 amino acids. V lost 7 bases, J lost 9 bases, and 16 bases lay in between. As DNA, the CDR3 is TGTGCCAGCACAGGTGAGGGAGGCGCGCCCCAGCATTTT. This gives the protein CASTGEGGAPQHF.

This chain joins TRBV19 and TRBJ1-1; TRBD1 is a possible D gene (6 bases). Germline lookup yields CDR1 LNHDA and CDR2 SQIVND (reference sequence). The CDR3 consists of 17 residues. Trimming removed 10 bases at V and 3 bases at J, with 27 bases between. The CDR3 DNA follows: TGTGCCACCCAGGGGCCCCGCGAGGGGGTAAGGGACACTGAAGCTTTCTTT. This encodes CATQGPREGVRDTEAFF.

The rearrangement links TRBV7-9 to TRBJ2-4, with D uncertain. Looked up from germline, CDR1 is SEHNR and CDR2 is FQNEAQ (reference sequence). Trimming took off 1 base at V and 0 bases at J, with 16 bases between the two ends. The CDR3 sequence is 18 residues long. The CDR3 spells CASSLDIAADLAKNIQYF. The CDR3 DNA is TGTGCCAGCAGCTTAGACATCGCGGCAGACCTAGCCAAAAACATTCAGTACTTC.

V usage is TRBV19 and J usage is TRBJ2-1, with D perhaps matching TRBD2 (6 bases). The CDR3 has 15 residues. Germline V gene data show CDR1 as LNHDA and CDR2 as SQIVND (reference sequence). V was cut by 7 bases and J by 4 bases, with 17 bases left in between. CDR3 DNA sequence: TGTGCCAGTAAAACTCCGGGACTTCCTTACAATGAGCAGTTCTTC. Its translation: CASKTPGLPYNEQFF. Full variable domain (outside the CDR3, taken from reference TRBV19 and TRBJ2-1): DGGITQSPKYLFRKEGQNVTLSCEQNLNHDAMYWYRQDPGQGLRLIYYSQIVNDFQKGDIAEGYSVSREKKESFPLTVTSAQKNPTAFYLCASKTPGLPYNEQFFGPGTRLTVL.

The gene calls are TRBV6-5 and TRBJ1-6; D call uncertain. The V end was cut by 4 bases, the J end by 8 bases, with 6 bases between. In germline, CDR1 is MNHEY, CDR2 SVGAGI. The length of the CDR3 is 12 residues. DNA for the CDR3: TGTGCCAGCAGTTCGGAGTATTCACCCCTCCACTTT. The encoded protein is CASSSEYSPLHF.

This chain uses TRBV11-2 with TRBJ2-7; D might be TRBD2 (5 bases). The CDR3 covers 13 residues. Germline CDR1 is SGHAT and CDR2 is FQNNGV. The V and J ends lost 5 bases and 6 bases respectively, with 14 bases between them. The CDR3 DNA follows: TGTGCCAGCAGCCCCCAGAGGGTTCGCGAGCAGTACTTC. Residues: CASSPQRVREQYF.

This clone was seen only once. The rearrangement links TRBV19 to TRBJ1-2, with TRBD1 matching 11 bases. The CDR3 runs 16 residues. The germline V gene encodes CDR1 LNHDA and CDR2 SQIVND (reference sequence). The J segment lost 8 bases and the V segment lost 4 bases, leaving 12 bases of the junction unmatched. The CDR3 reads CASSKEKRTGGRGYTF. CDR3 coding DNA: TGTGCCAGTAGTAAAGAAAAGAGGACAGGGGGCCGGGGCTACACCTTC.

The genes are TRBV5-5 and TRBJ2-1; the D is unclear. The CDR3 sequence is 15 residues long. The germline V gene has CDR1 SGHKS and CDR2 YYEKEE (reference sequence). V shed 4 bases and J shed 0 bases, with 11 bases lying between them. CDR3 coding DNA: TGTGCCAGCAGCCTGAGTCTTAACTCCTACAATGAGCAGTTCTTC. This translates into CASSLSLNSYNEQFF.

This chain joins TRBV6-6 and TRBJ2-3; 8 nucleotides line up with TRBD1. The germline V gene has CDR1 MNHNY and CDR2 SVGAGI (reference sequence). With 4 bases clipped from V and 3 bases from J, the junction kept 6 bases outside the gene matches. This CDR3 has 15 residues. CDR3 sequence: CASSSSGGLTDTQYF. Here the CDR3 DNA reads TGTGCCAGCAGTTCCTCAGGGGGCTTGACAGATACGCAGTATTTT.

This clone was seen a few times. J is TRBJ2-3 and V is TRBV6-1; TRBD2 agrees at 8 bases. The CDR3 consists of 15 residues. Germline V lookup: CDR1 MNHNS, CDR2 SASEGT. V shed 8 bases and J 3 bases; nucleotides not matched to a gene: 10. This CDR3 is CASGTEERGTDTQYF. The CDR3 bases are TGTGCCAGCGGAACTGAGGAGCGGGGGACAGATACGCAGTATTTT.

This chain joins TRBV15 and TRBJ2-3, with TRBD2 identical over 8 bases. This CDR3 region has 16 residues. Germline V gene sequence: CDR1 LNHNV, CDR2 YYDKDF (reference sequence). Trimming removed 4 bases from V and 7 bases from J; junction bases left unmatched: 13. This chain's CDR3 is CATSTSRRGGLNTQYF. The DNA of the CDR3 is TGTGCCACCAGCACGAGTCGACGGGGGGGCTTGAATACGCAGTATTTT.

The rearrangement joins TRBV29-1 to TRBJ1-5; the match to TRBD1 covers 8 bases. Germline V gives CDR1 SQVTM, CDR2 ANQGSEA. CDR3 length: 15 amino acids. Trimming took 6 bases from V and 3 from J; bases not matched to a gene: 10. CDR3: CSVATGDPNNQPQHF. CDR3 sequence (DNA): TGCAGCGTAGCGACAGGGGACCCCAACAATCAGCCCCAGCATTTT.

The genes are TRBV7-9 and TRBJ2-2; tentative D call: TRBD1 (6 bases). The V and J ends lost 4 bases and 6 bases respectively, with 15 bases between them. This CDR3 region has 15 residues. CDR1 is SEHNR, CDR2 FQNEAQ, per germline (reference sequence). CDR3 sequence: CASSYPGQGSGELFF. The CDR3 DNA follows: TGTGCCAGCAGCTACCCGGGGCAGGGGTCCGGGGAGCTGTTTTTT.

V gene TRBV2 combines with J gene TRBJ2-1; 9 nucleotides agree with TRBD1. Per germline, CDR1 SNHLY and CDR2 FYNNEI. This CDR3 contains 13 residues. Trimming at V came to 7 bases and at J to 6 bases, leaving 4 bases not matched to a gene. The CDR3 region has the DNA TGTGCCAGCACGACAGGGGGGGGCAATGAGCAGTTCTTC. Translated: CASTTGGGNEQFF.

V is TRBV5-1 and J is TRBJ2-7; D gene unclear. Germline CDR1 reads SGHRS; CDR2 reads YFSETQ. CDR3 size: 15 residues. Trimming pared 4 bases from V and 3 bases from J, leaving 17 bases between. In nucleotides, the CDR3 is TGCGCCAGCAGCCAGGCTCCCAGTTTGGGCTACGAGCAGTACTTC. Its protein is CASSQAPSLGYEQYF.

The chain is built from TRBV10-1 and TRBJ2-3; TRBD2 aligns across 7 bases. The CDR3 spans 14 residues. V shed 8 bases, J shed 5 bases, and the junction held 10 bases outside the gene matches. CDR1 and CDR2 from the germline V gene are WNHNN and SYGVQD (reference sequence). The CDR3 loop reads CASRGPREGDTQYF. CDR3 bases: TGCGCCAGCCGCGGGCCGAGGGAGGGAGATACGCAGTATTTT.

This rearrangement joins TRBV19 to TRBJ2-2; 14 nucleotides align to TRBD2. The germline V gene encodes CDR1 LNHDA and CDR2 SQIVND (reference sequence). V was pared by 7 bases and J by 6 bases, with 10 bases of the junction left unmatched. The CDR3 runs 17 residues. CDR3 coding DNA: TGTGCCAGTACAATGACTAGCGGGAGGGCAGACGCCGGGGAGCTGTTTTTT. This gives the protein CASTMTSGRADAGELFF.

The table lists this clone with a count of one. The chain recombines TRBV4-3 with TRBJ1-2; D remains ambiguous. Trimming stripped 0 bases from V and 3 bases from J, with 14 bases between. The CDR3 is 16 amino acids. The germline V gene has CDR1 LGHNA and CDR2 YSLEER. The CDR3 DNA follows: TGCGCCAGCAGCCAAGATAGTCGCGAGGGTGACTATGGCTACACCTTC. Its translation is CASSQDSREGDYGYTF.

The chain has TRBV16 and TRBJ1-2; 9 positions agree with TRBD1. The CDR3 covers 16 residues. CDR1 and CDR2 from the germline V gene are KGHSY and FQNENV. V was pared by 0 bases and J by 6 bases, with 8 bases of the junction left unmatched. CDR3 loop: CASSQSSPGTGNGYTF. The CDR3 DNA follows: TGTGCCAGCAGCCAATCTTCCCCCGGGACAGGGAATGGCTACACCTTC.